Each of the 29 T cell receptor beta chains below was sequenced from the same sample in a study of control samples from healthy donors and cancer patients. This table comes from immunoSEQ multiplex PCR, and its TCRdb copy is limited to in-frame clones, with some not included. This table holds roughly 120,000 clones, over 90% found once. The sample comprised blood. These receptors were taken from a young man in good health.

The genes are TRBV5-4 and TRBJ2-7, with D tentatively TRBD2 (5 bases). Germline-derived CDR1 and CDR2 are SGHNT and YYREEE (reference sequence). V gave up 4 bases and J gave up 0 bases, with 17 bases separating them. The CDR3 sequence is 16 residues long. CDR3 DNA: TGTGCCAGCAGCAAAGGCAGGACTGGGAGCTCCTACGAGCAGTACTTC. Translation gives CASSKGRTGSSYEQYF.

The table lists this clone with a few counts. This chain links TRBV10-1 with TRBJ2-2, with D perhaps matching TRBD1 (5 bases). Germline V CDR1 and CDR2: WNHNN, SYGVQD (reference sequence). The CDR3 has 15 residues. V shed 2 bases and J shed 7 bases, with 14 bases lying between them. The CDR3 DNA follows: TGCGCCAGCAGTGAGCACCCGGACACGAGCGGGGAGCTGTTTTTT. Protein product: CASSEHPDTSGELFF.

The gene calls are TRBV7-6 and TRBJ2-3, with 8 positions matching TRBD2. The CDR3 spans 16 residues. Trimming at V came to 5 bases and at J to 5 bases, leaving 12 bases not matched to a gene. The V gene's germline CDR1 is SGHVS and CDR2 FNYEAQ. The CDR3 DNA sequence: TGTGCCAGCAGCGTTTCCAGGACCGCGGGGGGAGATACGCAGTATTTT. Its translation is CASSVSRTAGGDTQYF.

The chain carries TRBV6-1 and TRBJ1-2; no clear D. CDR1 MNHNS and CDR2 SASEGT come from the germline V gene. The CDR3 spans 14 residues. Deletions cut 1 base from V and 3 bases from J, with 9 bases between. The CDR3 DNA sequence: TGTGCCAGCAGTGAAGAAAGAAGGGACTATGGCTACACCTTC. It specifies CASSEERRDYGYTF.

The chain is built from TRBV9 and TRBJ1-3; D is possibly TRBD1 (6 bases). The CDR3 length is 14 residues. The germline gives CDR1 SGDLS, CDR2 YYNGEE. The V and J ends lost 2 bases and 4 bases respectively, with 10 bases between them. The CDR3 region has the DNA TGTGCCAGCAGCGTTCAGGGGTCCGGAAACACCATATATTTT. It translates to CASSVQGSGNTIYF.

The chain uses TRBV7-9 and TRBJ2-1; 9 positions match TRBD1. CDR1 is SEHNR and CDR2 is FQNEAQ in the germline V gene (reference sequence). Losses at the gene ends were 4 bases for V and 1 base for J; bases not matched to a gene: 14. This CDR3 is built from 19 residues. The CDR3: CASSSTDGTGIESYNEQFF. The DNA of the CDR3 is TGTGCCAGCAGCTCCACCGACGGGACAGGGATTGAATCCTACAATGAGCAGTTCTTC.

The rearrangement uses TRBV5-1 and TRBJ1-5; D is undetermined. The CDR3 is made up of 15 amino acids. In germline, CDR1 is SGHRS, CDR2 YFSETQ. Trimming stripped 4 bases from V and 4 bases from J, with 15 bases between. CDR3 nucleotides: TGCGCCAGCAGCAGGGAAGGAACTACAAATCAGCCCCAGCATTTT. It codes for CASSREGTTNQPQHF.

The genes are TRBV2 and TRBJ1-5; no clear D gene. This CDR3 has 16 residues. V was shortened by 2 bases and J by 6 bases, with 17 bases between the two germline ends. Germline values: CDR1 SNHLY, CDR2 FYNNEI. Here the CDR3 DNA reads TGTGCCAGCAGTGAAAGGACGGCACCGGGAGGTCAGCCCCAGCATTTT. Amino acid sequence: CASSERTAPGGQPQHF.

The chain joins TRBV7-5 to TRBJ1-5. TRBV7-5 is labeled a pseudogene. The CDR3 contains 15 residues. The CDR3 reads CVRSLPRWGNQPQHF. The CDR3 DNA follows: TGTGTCAGAAGCTTACCCCGTTGGGGCAATCAGCCCCAGCATTTT.

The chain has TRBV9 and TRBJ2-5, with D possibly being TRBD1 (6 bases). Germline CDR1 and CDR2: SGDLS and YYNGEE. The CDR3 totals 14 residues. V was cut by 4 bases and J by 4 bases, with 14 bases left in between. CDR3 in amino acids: CASSRTGTPETQYF. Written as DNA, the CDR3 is TGTGCCAGCAGCCGTACAGGGACCCCAGAGACCCAGTACTTC.

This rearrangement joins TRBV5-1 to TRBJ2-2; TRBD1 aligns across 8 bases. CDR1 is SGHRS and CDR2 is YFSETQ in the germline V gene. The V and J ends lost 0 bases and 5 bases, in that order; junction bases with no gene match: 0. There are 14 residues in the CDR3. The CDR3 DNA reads TGCGCCAGCAGCTTGGACAGGGGGACCGGGGAGCTGTTTTTT. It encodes CASSLDRGTGELFF.

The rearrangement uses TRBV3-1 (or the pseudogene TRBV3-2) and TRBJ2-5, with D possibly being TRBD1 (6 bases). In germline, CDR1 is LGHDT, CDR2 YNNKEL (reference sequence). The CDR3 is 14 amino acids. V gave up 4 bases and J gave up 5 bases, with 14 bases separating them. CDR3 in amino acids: CASSPGHLGETQYF. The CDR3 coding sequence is TGTGCCAGCAGCCCGGGACACCTCGGGGAGACCCAGTACTTC.

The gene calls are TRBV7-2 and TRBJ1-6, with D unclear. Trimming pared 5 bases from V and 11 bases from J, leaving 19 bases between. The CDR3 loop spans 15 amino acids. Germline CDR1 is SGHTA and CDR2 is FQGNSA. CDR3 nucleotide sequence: TGTGCCAGCAGCGCCGGGCCCAGCCAGCAAGCACCCCTCCACTTT. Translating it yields CASSAGPSQQAPLHF.

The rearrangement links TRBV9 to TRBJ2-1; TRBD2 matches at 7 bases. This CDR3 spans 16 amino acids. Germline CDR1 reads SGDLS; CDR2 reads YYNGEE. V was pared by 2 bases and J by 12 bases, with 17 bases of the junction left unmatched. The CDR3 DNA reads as TGTGCCAGCAGCGTTCTGACGGGGGGACTGGGTGGTAGGCAGTTCTTC. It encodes CASSVLTGGLGGRQFF. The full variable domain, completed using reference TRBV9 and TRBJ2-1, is DSGVTQTPKHLITATGQRVTLRCSPRSGDLSVYWYQQSLDQGLQFLIQYYNGEERAKGNILERFSAQQFPDLHSELNLSSLELGDSALYFCASSVLTGGLGGRQFFGPGTRLTVL.

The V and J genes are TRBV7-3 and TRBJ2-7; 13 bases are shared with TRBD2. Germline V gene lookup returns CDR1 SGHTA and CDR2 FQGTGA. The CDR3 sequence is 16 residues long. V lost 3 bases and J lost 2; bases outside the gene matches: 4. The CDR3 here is CASSFGTSGDPYEQYF. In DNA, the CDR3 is TGTGCCAGCAGCTTTGGGACTAGCGGGGACCCCTACGAGCAGTACTTC.

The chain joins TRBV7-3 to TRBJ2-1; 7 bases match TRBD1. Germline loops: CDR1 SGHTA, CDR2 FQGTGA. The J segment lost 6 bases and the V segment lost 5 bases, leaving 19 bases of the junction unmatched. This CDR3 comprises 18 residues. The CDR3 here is CASSLFGTVTSGGNEQFF. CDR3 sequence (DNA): TGTGCCAGCAGCCTTTTCGGGACAGTGACTTCAGGGGGCAATGAGCAGTTCTTC.

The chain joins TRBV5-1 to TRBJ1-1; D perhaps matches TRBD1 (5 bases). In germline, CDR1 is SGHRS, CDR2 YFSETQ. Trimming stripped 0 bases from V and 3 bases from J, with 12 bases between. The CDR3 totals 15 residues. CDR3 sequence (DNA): TGCGCCAGCAGCTTGGTGGGGGTCACCGACACTGAAGCTTTCTTT. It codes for CASSLVGVTDTEAFF.

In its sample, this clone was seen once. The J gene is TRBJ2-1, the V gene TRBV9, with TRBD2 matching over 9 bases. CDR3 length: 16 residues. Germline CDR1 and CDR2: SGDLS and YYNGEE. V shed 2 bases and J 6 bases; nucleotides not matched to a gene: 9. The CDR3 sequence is CASSVLPSGDPNEQFF. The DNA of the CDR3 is TGTGCCAGCAGCGTCCTCCCTAGCGGGGATCCCAATGAGCAGTTCTTC.

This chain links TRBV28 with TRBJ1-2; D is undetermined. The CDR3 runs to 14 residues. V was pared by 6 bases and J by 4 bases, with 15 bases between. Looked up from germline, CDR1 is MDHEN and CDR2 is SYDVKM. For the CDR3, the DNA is TGTGCCAGCAGAACCTTGATGGCTGGCTATGGCTACACCTTC. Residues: CASRTLMAGYGYTF.

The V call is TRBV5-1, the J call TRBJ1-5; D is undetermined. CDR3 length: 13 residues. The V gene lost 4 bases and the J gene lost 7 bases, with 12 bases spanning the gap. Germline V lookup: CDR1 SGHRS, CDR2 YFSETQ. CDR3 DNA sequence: TGCGCCAGCAGCCTAGGTTTGGGGCAGCCCCAGCATTTT. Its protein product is CASSLGLGQPQHF.

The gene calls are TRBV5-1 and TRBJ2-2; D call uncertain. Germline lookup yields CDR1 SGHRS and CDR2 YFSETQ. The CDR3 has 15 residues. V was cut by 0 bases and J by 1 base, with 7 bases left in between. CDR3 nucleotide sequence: TGCGCCAGCAGCTTGGGCGACCTGAACACCGGGGAGCTGTTTTTT. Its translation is CASSLGDLNTGELFF.

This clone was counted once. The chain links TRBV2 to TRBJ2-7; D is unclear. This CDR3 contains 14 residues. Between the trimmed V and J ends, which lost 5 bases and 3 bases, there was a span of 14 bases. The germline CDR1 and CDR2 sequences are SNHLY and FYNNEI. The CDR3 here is CASSRALGNYEQYV. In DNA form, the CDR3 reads TGTGCCAGCAGTAGAGCTCTGGGGAACTACGAGCAGTACGTC.

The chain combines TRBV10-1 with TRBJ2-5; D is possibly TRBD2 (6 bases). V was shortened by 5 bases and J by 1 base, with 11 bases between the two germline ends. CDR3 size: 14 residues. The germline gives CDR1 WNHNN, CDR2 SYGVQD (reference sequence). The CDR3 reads CASSPGTFQETQYF. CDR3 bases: TGCGCCAGCAGTCCTGGGACTTTCCAAGAGACCCAGTACTTC.

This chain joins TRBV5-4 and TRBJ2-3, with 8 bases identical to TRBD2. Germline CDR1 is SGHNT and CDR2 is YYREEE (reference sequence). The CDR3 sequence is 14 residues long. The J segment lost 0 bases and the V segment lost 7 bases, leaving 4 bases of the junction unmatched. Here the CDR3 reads CASEAGVSTDTQYF. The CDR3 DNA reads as TGTGCCAGCGAAGCGGGGGTCAGCACAGATACGCAGTATTTT.

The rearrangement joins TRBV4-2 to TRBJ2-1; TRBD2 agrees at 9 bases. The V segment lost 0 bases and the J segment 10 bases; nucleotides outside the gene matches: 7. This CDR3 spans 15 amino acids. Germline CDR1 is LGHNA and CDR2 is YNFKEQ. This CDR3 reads CASSQDWGGGAEQFF. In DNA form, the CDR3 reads TGTGCCAGCAGCCAAGATTGGGGCGGGGGGGCCGAGCAGTTCTTC.

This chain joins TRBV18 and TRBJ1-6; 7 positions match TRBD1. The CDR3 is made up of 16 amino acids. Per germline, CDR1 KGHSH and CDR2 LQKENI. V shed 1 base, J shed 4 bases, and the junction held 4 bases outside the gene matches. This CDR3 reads CASSPRARGYNSPLHF. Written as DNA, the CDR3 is TGTGCCAGCTCACCACGGGCCAGGGGGTATAATTCACCCCTCCACTTT.

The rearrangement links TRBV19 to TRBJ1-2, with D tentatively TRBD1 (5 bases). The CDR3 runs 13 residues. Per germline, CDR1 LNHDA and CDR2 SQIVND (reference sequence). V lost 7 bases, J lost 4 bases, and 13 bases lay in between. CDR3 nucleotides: TGTGCCAGTATTATGACCGGGGGCTATGGCTACACCTTC. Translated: CASIMTGGYGYTF.

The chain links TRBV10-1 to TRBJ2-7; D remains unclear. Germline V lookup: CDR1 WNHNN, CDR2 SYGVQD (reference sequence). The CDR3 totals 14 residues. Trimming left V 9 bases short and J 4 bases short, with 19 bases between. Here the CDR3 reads CARLVQALSYEQYV. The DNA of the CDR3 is TGCGCCAGATTAGTGCAGGCGCTTTCTTACGAGCAGTACGTC.

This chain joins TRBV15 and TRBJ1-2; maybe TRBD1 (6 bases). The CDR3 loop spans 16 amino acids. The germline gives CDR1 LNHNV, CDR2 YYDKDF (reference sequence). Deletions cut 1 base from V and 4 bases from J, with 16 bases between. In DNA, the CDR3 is TGTGCCACCAGCAGAGTTTATGGGACACAAATCTATGGCTACACCTTC. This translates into CATSRVYGTQIYGYTF.